Each of the 14 T cell receptor beta chains below was sequenced from the same sample in a study of blood T cells in healthy people across ages. A J-beta primer mix and a sample-barcoded 5' primer were used in a second PCR of roughly 7 to 12 cycles. TCRdb re-called the 5' RACE reads with MiXCR, one entry per CDR3 protein. The sample comprises roughly 830,000 distinct CDR3 sequences, around 62% of which are singletons, and around a quarter rests with the top ten. Sequencing was performed on blood. The receptors shown here come from a man aged 30 to 39 in good health.

The DNA of the CDR3 is TGTGTAGTAGGCCGCCCAACTAATGAAAAACTGTTTTTT. Translation: CVVGRPTNEKLFF. The rearrangement joins TRBV12-3 or TRBV12-4 to TRBJ1-4, with no clear D. The length of the CDR3 is 13 residues.

The rearrangement joins TRBV9 to TRBJ1-2; D not resolved. Germline CDR1 SGDLS, CDR2 YYNGEE. CDR3 length equals 12 residues. The ends were cut back, 4 bases at V and 6 bases at J, with 10 bases in the middle. CDR3 in amino acids: CASSRRLDGYTF. CDR3 nucleotide sequence: TGTGCCAGCAGCAGACGGCTGGATGGCTACACCTTC.

The V and J genes are TRBV20-1 and TRBJ1-6; D unclear. Deletions cut 3 bases from V and 4 bases from J, with 16 bases between. The V gene's germline CDR1 is DFQATT and CDR2 SNEGSKA (reference sequence). The CDR3 covers 16 residues. The CDR3 reads CSARWGSGPYNSPLHF. As DNA, the CDR3 is TGCAGTGCTAGGTGGGGATCAGGCCCATATAATTCACCCCTCCACTTT.

This clonotype occurred a few times. This chain connects TRBV29-1 to TRBJ2-6; D is unclear. The V and J ends lost 6 bases and 4 bases respectively, with 22 bases between them. The CDR3 sequence is 17 residues long. The germline CDR1 and CDR2 sequences are SQVTM and ANQGSEA. DNA of the CDR3: TGCAGCGTAGCTGCTGTAAGGGAAGGGATCGGGGCCAACGTCCTGACTTTC. Residues: CSVAAVREGIGANVLTF.

Remarks on this clonotype: Germline is not matched at one junction end, which may reflect a read error. V gene TRBV6-5 combines with J gene TRBJ2-2; TRBD2 agrees at 7 bases. The CDR3 is 12 residues long. Per the germline V gene, CDR1 is MNHEY and CDR2 is SVGAGI. As DNA, the CDR3 is TGTGCCAGCAGCAACGTGAGCGGGGAGCTGGTTTTT. Its translation is CASSNVSGELVF.

The genes are TRBV29-1 and TRBJ2-3; D might be TRBD1 or TRBD2, each matching 6 bases. Deletions cut 7 bases from V and 4 bases from J, with 18 bases between. There are 14 residues in the CDR3. Looked up from germline, CDR1 is SQVTM and CDR2 is ANQGSEA. The CDR3 DNA reads TGCAGCGCCAGAAGGTTCGGGGGCCCAGATACGCAGTATTTT. Translated: CSARRFGGPDTQYF.

The V call is TRBV11-2, the J call TRBJ2-1; D is possibly TRBD2 (6 bases). CDR1 and CDR2 from the germline V gene are SGHAT and FQNNGV. The CDR3 contains 15 residues. The V end lost 5 bases, the J end lost 8 bases, and 19 bases lay between the germline ends. This CDR3 is CASSPSGTSSDEQFF. The CDR3 nucleotides are TGTGCCAGCAGCCCCTCCGGGACTTCGTCGGATGAGCAGTTCTTC.

This chain links TRBV10-3 with TRBJ2-5; possibly TRBD1 for D (6 bases). Near its end, the DNA agrees better with TRBJ2-7, so the J call may be wrong. In germline, CDR1 is ENHRY, CDR2 SYGVKD. The CDR3 has 13 residues. CDR3 amino acids: CAISVRTDYEQYF. The CDR3 nucleotides read TGTGCCATCAGTGTAAGGACAGACTACGAGCAGTACTTC.

This clonotype showed up just a few times. The rearrangement joins TRBV10-3 to TRBJ2-5; the match to TRBD1 covers 10 bases. Trimming at V came to 2 bases and at J to 4 bases, leaving 7 bases not matched to a gene. This CDR3 has 16 residues. Germline values: CDR1 ENHRY, CDR2 SYGVKD. This chain's CDR3 is CAISEPGTGAGETQYF. In DNA, the CDR3 is TGTGCCATCAGTGAGCCCGGGACAGGGGCGGGAGAGACCCAGTACTTC.

The chain uses TRBV20-1 and TRBJ2-5, with 11 nucleotides matching TRBD2. The V gene's germline CDR1 is DFQATT and CDR2 SNEGSKA (reference sequence). CDR3 size: 14 residues. V lost 5 bases to trimming and J lost 5 bases; unmatched junction nucleotides: 7. The CDR3 DNA follows: TGCAGTGCTTCCAAACTAGCGGGGGTGGAGACCCAGTACTTC. It translates to CSASKLAGVETQYF.

This clonotype was counted a few times. The genes are TRBV4-3 and TRBJ1-2; TRBD1 aligns across 11 bases. The CDR3 sequence is 15 residues long. In germline, CDR1 is LGHNA, CDR2 YSLEER. Unmatched junction bases numbered 2, after V lost 0 bases and J lost 5 bases. CDR3 residues: CASSQERDRGYGYTF. The CDR3 nucleotides read TGCGCCAGCAGCCAAGAACGGGACAGGGGGTATGGCTACACCTTC.

The rearrangement joins TRBV7-9 to TRBJ2-4, with D unclear. The V gene's germline CDR1 is SEHNR and CDR2 FQNEAQ (reference sequence). The CDR3 runs 17 residues. V was clipped by 4 bases and J by 2 bases, with 18 bases between them. CDR3 coding DNA: TGTGCCAGCAGCTCGCCTTTGGGATTGGGAACCAAAAACATTCAGTACTTC. It codes for CASSSPLGLGTKNIQYF.

V is TRBV30 and J is TRBJ2-4; 9 nucleotides line up with TRBD1. Trimming removed 2 bases from V and 13 bases from J; junction bases left unmatched: 12. The CDR3 runs 14 residues. Germline V CDR1 and CDR2: GTSNPN, SVGIG (reference sequence). The CDR3 here is CAWSLGQGIYGQYF. The CDR3 DNA reads TGTGCCTGGAGTCTGGGACAGGGTATATACGGGCAGTACTTC.

The genes are TRBV6-6 and TRBJ2-5, with D possibly called TRBD1 or TRBD2 (6 bases each). The germline gives CDR1 MNHNY, CDR2 SVGAGI (reference sequence). This CDR3 spans 14 amino acids. Deletions cut 7 bases from V and 4 bases from J, with 16 bases between. As DNA, the CDR3 is TGTGCCAGCACCCCCGAGGGGGGCCTAGAGACCCAGTACTTC. Its translation: CASTPEGGLETQYF.